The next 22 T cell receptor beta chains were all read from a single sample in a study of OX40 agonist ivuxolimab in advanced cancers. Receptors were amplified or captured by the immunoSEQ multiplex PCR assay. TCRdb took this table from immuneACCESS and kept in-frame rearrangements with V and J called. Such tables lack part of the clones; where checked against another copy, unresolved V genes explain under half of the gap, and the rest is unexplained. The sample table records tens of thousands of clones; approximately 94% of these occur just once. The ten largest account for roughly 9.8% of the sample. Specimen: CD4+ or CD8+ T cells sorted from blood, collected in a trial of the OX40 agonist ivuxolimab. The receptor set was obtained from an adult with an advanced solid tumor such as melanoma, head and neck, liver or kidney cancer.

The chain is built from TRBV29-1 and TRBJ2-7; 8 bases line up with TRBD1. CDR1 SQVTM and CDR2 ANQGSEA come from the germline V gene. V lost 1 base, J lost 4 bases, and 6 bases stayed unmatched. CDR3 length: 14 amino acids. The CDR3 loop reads CSVEGMGQDYEQYF. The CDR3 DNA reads TGCAGCGTTGAAGGTATGGGACAGGATTACGAGCAGTACTTC.

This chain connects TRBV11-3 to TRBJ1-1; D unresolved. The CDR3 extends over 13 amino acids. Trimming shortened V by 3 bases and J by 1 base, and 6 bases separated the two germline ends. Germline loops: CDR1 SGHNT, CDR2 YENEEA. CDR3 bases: TGTGCCAGCAGCTTGGGGAGGAACACTGAAGCTTTCTTT. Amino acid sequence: CASSLGRNTEAFF.

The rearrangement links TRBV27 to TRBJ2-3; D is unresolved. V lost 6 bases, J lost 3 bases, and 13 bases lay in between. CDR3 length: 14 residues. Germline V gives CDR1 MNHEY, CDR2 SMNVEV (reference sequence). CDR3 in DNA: TGTGCCAGCAGCTTGGTATCGGGTACAGATACGCAGTATTTT. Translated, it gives CASSLVSGTDTQYF.

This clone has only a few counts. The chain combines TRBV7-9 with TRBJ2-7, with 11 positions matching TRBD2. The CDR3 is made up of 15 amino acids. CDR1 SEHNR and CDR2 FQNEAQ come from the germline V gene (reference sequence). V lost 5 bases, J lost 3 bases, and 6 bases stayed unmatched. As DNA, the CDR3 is TGTGCCAGCAGCCCGGGACTAGCGGTGGACTACGAGCAGTACTTC. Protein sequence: CASSPGLAVDYEQYF.

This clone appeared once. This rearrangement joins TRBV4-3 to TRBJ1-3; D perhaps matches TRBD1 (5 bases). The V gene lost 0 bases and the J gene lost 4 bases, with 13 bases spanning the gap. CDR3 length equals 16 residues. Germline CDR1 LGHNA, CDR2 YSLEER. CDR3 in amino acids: CASSQDTWTNGNTIYF. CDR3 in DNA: TGCGCCAGCAGCCAAGATACCTGGACAAACGGAAACACCATATATTTT.

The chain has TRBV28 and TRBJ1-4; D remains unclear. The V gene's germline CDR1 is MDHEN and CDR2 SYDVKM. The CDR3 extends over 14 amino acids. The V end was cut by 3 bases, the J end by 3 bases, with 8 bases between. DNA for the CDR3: TGTGCCAGCAGTTTTTGGACCTCTAATGAAAAACTGTTTTTT. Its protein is CASSFWTSNEKLFF.

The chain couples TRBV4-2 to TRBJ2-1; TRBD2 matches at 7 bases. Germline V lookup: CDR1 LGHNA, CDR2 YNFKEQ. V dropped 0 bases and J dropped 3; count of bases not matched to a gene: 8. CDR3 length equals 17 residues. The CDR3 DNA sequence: TGTGCCAGCAGCCAAGATCTCTGGACTAGTGGCTACAATGAGCAGTTCTTC. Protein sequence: CASSQDLWTSGYNEQFF.

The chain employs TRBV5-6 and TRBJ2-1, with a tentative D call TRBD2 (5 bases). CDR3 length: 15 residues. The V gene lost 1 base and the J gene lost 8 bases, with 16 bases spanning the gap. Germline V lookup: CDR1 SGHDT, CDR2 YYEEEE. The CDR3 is CASSLWELPGDEQFF. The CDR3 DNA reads TGTGCCAGCAGCTTGTGGGAACTTCCCGGGGATGAGCAGTTCTTC.

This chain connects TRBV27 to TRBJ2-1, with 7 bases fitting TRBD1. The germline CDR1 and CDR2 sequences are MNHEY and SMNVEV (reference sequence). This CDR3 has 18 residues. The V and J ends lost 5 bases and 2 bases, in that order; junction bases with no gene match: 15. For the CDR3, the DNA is TGTGCCAGCAGTCAACTTCGGGACAGTCGGGACCCCTACAATGAGCAGTTCTTC. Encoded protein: CASSQLRDSRDPYNEQFF.

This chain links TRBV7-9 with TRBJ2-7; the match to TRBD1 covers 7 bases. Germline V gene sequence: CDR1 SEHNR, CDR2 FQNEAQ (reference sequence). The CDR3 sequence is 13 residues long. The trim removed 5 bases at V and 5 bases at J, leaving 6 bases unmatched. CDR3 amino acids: CASSPTGMDEQYF. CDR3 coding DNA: TGTGCCAGCAGCCCGACAGGGATGGACGAGCAGTACTTC.

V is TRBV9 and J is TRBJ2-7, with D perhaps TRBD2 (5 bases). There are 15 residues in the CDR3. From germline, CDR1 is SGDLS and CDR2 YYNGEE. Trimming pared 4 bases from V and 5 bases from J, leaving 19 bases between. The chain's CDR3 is CASSPQPSSNHEQYF. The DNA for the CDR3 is TGTGCCAGCAGCCCCCAACCATCTAGCAACCACGAGCAGTACTTC.

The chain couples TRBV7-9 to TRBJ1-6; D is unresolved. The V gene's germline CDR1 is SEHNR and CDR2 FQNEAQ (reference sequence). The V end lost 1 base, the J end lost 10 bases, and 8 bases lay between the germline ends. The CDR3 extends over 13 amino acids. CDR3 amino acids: CASSLGAGSPLHF. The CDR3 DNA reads TGTGCCAGCAGCTTAGGGGCCGGGTCACCCCTCCACTTT. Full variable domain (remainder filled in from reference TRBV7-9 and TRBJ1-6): DTGVSQNPRHKITKRGQNVTFRCDPISEHNRLYWYRQTLGQGPEFLTYFQNEAQLEKSRLLSDRFSAERPKGSFSTLEIQRTEQGDSAMYLCASSLGAGSPLHFGNGTRLTVT.

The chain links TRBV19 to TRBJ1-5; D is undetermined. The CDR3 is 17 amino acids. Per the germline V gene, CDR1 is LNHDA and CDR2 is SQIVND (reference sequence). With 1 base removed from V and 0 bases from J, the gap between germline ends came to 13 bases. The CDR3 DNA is TGTGCCAGTAGTATAGTCTCCGGGAAACTTAGCAATCAGCCCCAGCATTTT. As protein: CASSIVSGKLSNQPQHF.

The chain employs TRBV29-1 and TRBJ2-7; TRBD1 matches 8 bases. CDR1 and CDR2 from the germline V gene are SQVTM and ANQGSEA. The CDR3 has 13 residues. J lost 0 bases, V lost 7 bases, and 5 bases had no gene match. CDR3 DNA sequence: TGCAGCGCTGGGACAGGAGGCTCCTACGAGCAGTACTTC. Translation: CSAGTGGSYEQYF.

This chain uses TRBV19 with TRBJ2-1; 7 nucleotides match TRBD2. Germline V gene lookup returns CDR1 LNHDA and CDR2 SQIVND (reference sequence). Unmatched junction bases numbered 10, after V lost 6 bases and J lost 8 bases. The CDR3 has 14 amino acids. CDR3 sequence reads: CASSIRAGLDEQFF. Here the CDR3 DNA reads TGTGCCAGTAGCATAAGAGCGGGATTGGATGAGCAGTTCTTC.

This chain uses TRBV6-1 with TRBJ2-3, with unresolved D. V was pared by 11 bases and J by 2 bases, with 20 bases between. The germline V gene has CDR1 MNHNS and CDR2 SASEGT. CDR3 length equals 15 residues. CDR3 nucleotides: TGTGCCGTGCCCGGGTCTCCACCTCTCACAGATACGCAGTATTTT. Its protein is CAVPGSPPLTDTQYF.

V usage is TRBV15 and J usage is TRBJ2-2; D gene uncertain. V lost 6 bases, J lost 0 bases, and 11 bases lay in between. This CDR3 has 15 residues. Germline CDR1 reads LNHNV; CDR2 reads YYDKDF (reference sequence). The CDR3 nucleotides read TGTGCCACCAGTCTTAGGTCTTCGAACACCGGGGAGCTGTTTTTT. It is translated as CATSLRSSNTGELFF.

The CDR3 DNA sequence: TGTGCCAGTAGTATAATGGACAGGGGGCTAGATGGCTACACCTTC. It yields the protein CASSIMDRGLDGYTF. The V and J genes are TRBV19 and TRBJ1-2; 11 bases align to TRBD1. Per germline, CDR1 LNHDA and CDR2 SQIVND (reference sequence). The CDR3 runs 15 residues. Germline trimming cut 2 bases from V and 6 bases from J; bases unmatched to any gene: 5.

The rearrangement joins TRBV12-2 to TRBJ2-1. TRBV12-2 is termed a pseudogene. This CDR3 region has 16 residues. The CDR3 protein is CASRLAGTCTYNEQFF. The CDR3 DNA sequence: TGTGCAAGTCGCTTAGCTGGAACATGTACCTACAATGAGCAGTTCTTC.

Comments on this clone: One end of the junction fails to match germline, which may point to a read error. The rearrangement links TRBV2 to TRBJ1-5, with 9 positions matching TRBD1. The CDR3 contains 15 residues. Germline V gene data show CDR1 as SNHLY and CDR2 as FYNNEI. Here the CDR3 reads CASREGTGRDQPQHF. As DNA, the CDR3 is TGTGCCAGCAGGGAAGGGACAGGGCGGGATCAGCCCCAGCATTTT.

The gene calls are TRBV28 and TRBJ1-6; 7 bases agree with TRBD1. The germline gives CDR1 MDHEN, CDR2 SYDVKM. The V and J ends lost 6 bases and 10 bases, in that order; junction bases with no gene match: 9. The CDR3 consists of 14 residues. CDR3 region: CASREDRVKSPLHF. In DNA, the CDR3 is TGTGCCAGCAGGGAAGACAGGGTAAAGTCACCCCTCCACTTT.

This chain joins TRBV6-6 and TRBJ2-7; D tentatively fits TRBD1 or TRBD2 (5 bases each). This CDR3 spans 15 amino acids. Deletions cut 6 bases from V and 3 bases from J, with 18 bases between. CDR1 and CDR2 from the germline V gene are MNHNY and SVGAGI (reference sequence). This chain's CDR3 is CASSPTGTELYEQYF. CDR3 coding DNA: TGTGCCAGCAGCCCAACCGGGACGGAGCTCTACGAGCAGTACTTC.